Below, 18 T cell receptor beta chains from the same sample are listed, as sequenced in a study of T cell responses to AZD1222 COVID-19 vaccine (dated by TCRdb to the early 2020s). The label giving this sample's time point can be read as: baseline before first vaccination. The library came from the immunoSEQ multiplex PCR assay. The table was pulled from immuneACCESS by TCRdb, which kept in-frame rearrangements only. Such tables lose some clones; where checked, under half of the loss comes from unresolved V genes, and the rest has no known cause. The sample has more than 250,000 clones on record, 85% to 95% of them singletons. The ten most abundant clones make up 0.5% to 0.7% of the sample. The sample here was peripheral blood, taken on day 0 of AZD1222 vaccination. Receptors originate from an adult in good health.

This chain uses TRBV21-1 with TRBJ1-6; the table's D call, TRBD1, was not checked against the DNA. TRBV21-1 is an annotated pseudogene. CDR3 length: 17 amino acids. The CDR3 protein is CASSKEGTGEAASPLHF. For the CDR3, the DNA is TGTGCCAGCAGCAAAGAGGGCACAGGGGAAGCGGCATCACCCCTCCACTTT.

The chain couples TRBV7-9 to TRBJ1-2; D gene unclear. Germline V gene sequence: CDR1 SEHNR, CDR2 FQNEAQ (reference sequence). Trimming pared 1 base from V and 2 bases from J, leaving 8 bases between. The length of the CDR3 is 14 residues. The CDR3: CASSLEGWNYGYTF. In DNA form, the CDR3 reads TGTGCCAGCAGCTTAGAGGGTTGGAACTATGGCTACACCTTC.

V usage is TRBV5-4 and J usage is TRBJ2-3; TRBD2 matches at 9 bases. This CDR3 is 16 amino acids long. The trim removed 4 bases at V and 2 bases at J, leaving 8 bases unmatched. Germline CDR1 reads SGHNT; CDR2 reads YYREEE (reference sequence). The CDR3 nucleotides are TGTGCCAGCAGCCCTATAGCGGGGGCGATCACAGATACGCAGTATTTT. Its translation: CASSPIAGAITDTQYF.

The chain combines TRBV3-1 (or the pseudogene TRBV3-2) with TRBJ1-1; D gene ambiguous. Germline assignment: CDR1 LGHDT and CDR2 YNNKEL (reference sequence). Trimming shortened V by 1 base and J by 10 bases, and 16 bases separated the two germline ends. This CDR3 contains 14 residues. CDR3 sequence: CASSQVDGRVGAFF. The CDR3 DNA is TGTGCCAGCAGCCAAGTCGATGGACGAGTTGGAGCTTTCTTT.

Comment on this clone: Other DNA sequences in the sample encode the same CDR3. This chain connects TRBV28 to TRBJ1-1; 9 nucleotides match TRBD1. The CDR3 has 12 residues. The junction had 0 bases not matched to a gene; V was cut back by 2 bases and J by 8 bases. Germline assignment: CDR1 MDHEN and CDR2 SYDVKM. The CDR3 coding sequence is TGTGCCAGCAGTTTAACAGGGGGCGAAGCTTTCTTT. It is translated as CASSLTGGEAFF.

This rearrangement joins TRBV24-1 to TRBJ2-6; D is unclear. Trimming pared 4 bases from V and 2 bases from J, leaving 11 bases between. CDR1 and CDR2 (germline): KGHDR, SFDVKD. This CDR3 contains 16 residues. The CDR3 is CATSDSDMTGANVLTF. The CDR3 DNA reads as TGTGCCACCAGTGACTCAGATATGACTGGGGCCAACGTCCTGACTTTC.

J is TRBJ1-1 and V is TRBV9; D remains ambiguous. Trimming cost V 0 bases and J 2 bases, with 5 bases left between them. This CDR3 is 13 amino acids long. Per the germline V gene, CDR1 is SGDLS and CDR2 is YYNGEE. The CDR3 DNA reads TGTGCCAGCAGCGTAGAGATTAACACTGAAGCTTTCTTT. It encodes CASSVEINTEAFF.

This chain links TRBV6-5 with TRBJ1-1; no firm D call. Germline V gene data show CDR1 as MNHEY and CDR2 as SVGAGI. V lost 6 bases and J lost 5, with 10 bases in between. This CDR3 spans 12 amino acids. The CDR3 loop reads CASSQRGTEAFF. DNA for the CDR3: TGTGCCAGCAGCCAGCGTGGGACTGAAGCTTTCTTT.

V usage is TRBV2 and J usage is TRBJ1-2, with D tentatively TRBD1 (5 bases). V shed 4 bases and J shed 5 bases, with 20 bases lying between them. The CDR3 covers 16 residues. CDR1 and CDR2 from the germline V gene are SNHLY and FYNNEI. The CDR3 nucleotides are TGTGCCAGCAGTGGTAGCGGCAGGGAGGGATTTTATGGCTACACCTTC. This translates into CASSGSGREGFYGYTF.

CDR3 loop: CASSPEGQAGTQYF. The CDR3 nucleotides are TGTGCCAGCTCACCGGAGGGCCAGGCTGGGACCCAGTACTTC. This rearrangement joins TRBV28 to TRBJ2-5; maybe TRBD2 (6 bases). The germline CDR1 and CDR2 sequences are MDHEN and SYDVKM. V lost 8 bases and J lost 7, with 20 bases in between. The CDR3 has 14 amino acids.

The CDR3, as DNA: TGTGCCAGCAGCCAATTGATCCCAGAGGAGACCCAGTACTTC. Translating it yields CASSQLIPEETQYF. V usage is TRBV3-1 (or the pseudogene TRBV3-2) and J usage is TRBJ2-5; no reliable D call. This CDR3 has 14 residues. Trimming removed 2 bases at V and 5 bases at J, with 12 bases between. Germline CDR1 LGHDT, CDR2 YNNKEL (reference sequence).

The V gene is TRBV18, the J gene TRBJ2-1, with D possibly matching TRBD2 (5 bases). This CDR3 is 14 amino acids long. V lost 6 bases, J lost 5 bases, and 14 bases lay in between. Germline V gene sequence: CDR1 KGHSH, CDR2 LQKENI. The CDR3 region has the DNA TGTGCCAGCTCCCGCGGGCAGGATGACAATGAGCAGTTCTTC. This codes for CASSRGQDDNEQFF.

The chain couples TRBV28 to TRBJ2-5; 12 bases match TRBD2. The V segment lost 4 bases and the J segment 1 base; nucleotides outside the gene matches: 4. The CDR3 runs 16 residues. The germline CDR1 and CDR2 sequences are MDHEN and SYDVKM. The CDR3 coding sequence is TGTGCCAGCAGTTCTCCTAGCGGGGGGGCCCAAGAGACCCAGTACTTC. Translation: CASSSPSGGAQETQYF.

The chain is built from TRBV2 and TRBJ2-7; D may be TRBD2 (6 bases). Germline CDR1 reads SNHLY; CDR2 reads FYNNEI. Trimming took 3 bases from V and 3 from J, leaving 12 bases between them. The CDR3 consists of 14 residues. CDR3 loop: CASSDGGELYEQYF. Here the CDR3 DNA reads TGTGCCAGCAGTGATGGCGGGGAACTCTACGAGCAGTACTTC.

This chain connects TRBV4-2 to TRBJ2-7; D is possibly TRBD1 or TRBD2 (5 bases each). In germline, CDR1 is LGHNA, CDR2 YNFKEQ. With 5 bases removed from V and 0 bases from J, the gap between germline ends came to 17 bases. The CDR3 totals 16 residues. This CDR3 is CASSRNRDLSSYEQYF. CDR3 sequence (DNA): TGTGCCAGCAGCAGAAACCGGGACCTTAGCTCCTACGAGCAGTACTTC.

The CDR3 bases are TGTGCCAGCAGCTTCGGATCCTACGAGCAGTACTTC. Its protein product is CASSFGSYEQYF. The chain is built from TRBV5-6 and TRBJ2-7; no clear D gene. The ends were cut back, 2 bases at V and 1 base at J, with 4 bases in the middle. Germline CDR1 and CDR2: SGHDT and YYEEEE. This CDR3 contains 12 residues.

The chain couples TRBV5-1 to TRBJ2-2; no reliable D call. The CDR3 covers 15 residues. V lost 0 bases and J lost 0, with 6 bases in between. From germline, CDR1 is SGHRS and CDR2 YFSETQ. For the CDR3, the DNA is TGCGCCAGCAGCTTGGGTACACCGAACACCGGGGAGCTGTTTTTT. This gives the protein CASSLGTPNTGELFF.

The V call is TRBV28, the J call TRBJ2-7; D possibly corresponds to TRBD2 (5 bases). The CDR3 length is 16 residues. Germline lookup yields CDR1 MDHEN and CDR2 SYDVKM. V dropped 8 bases and J dropped 5 bases, with 25 bases sitting between them. This CDR3 reads CASLPRRGQPKNEQYF. DNA of the CDR3: TGTGCCAGCCTCCCACGAAGAGGGCAGCCAAAGAACGAGCAGTACTTC.